This paragraph reports one T cell receptor beta chain. The source of the sample is a study of blood T cell repertoires in COVID-19. Study in general: Samples representing acute and convalescent COVID-19 were sourced from the United States, Italy and Spain.

The repertoire was sequenced with immunoSEQ multiplex PCR; TCRdb's copy has only in-frame clones and lacks some. The profile shows hundreds of thousands of clones, more than 80% of them singletons. The specimen sequenced was peripheral blood. The clonotype was recovered from a woman aged 25-40 years with active or convalescent COVID-19.

In DNA, the CDR3 is TGCAGCGTTGAGGACGGGACCTACGAGCAGTACTTC. Translation gives CSVEDGTYEQYF. This sequence joins TRBV29-1 and TRBJ2-7, with D maybe TRBD2 (5 bases). Germline V gene lookup returns CDR1 SQVTM and CDR2 ANQGSEA. Deletions cut 3 bases from V and 2 bases from J, with 8 bases between. The CDR3 is 12 residues long.